Listed below are T cell receptor beta chains from one sample, sequenced in a study of shared clonotypes between healthy human individuals. Here immunoSEQ multiplex PCR was the method, and the copy in TCRdb shows in-frame clones only, minus some. The sample includes some 2,100,000 clones, under 95% seen only once; the top ten take 1.5% to 2%. Sequenced material: naive CD8+ T cells from PBMCs. All receptors come from a man between 18 and 29 years old in good health. Some clones in this sample may be carry-over from other donors' samples. CDR3s include the opening cysteine and the closing phenylalanine or tryptophan. A D gene is named only where the DNA matches it firmly. Only part of the rows carry a size: once, few, many, or a class if the clone is expanded.

CASSQEMVFRSYEQYF	TGCGCCAGCAGCCAAGAGATGGTATTCAGATCGTACGAGCAGTACTTC	.	.	TRBV4-3	TRBJ2-7
CASSPARSGELFF	TGCGCCAGCAGCCCTGCGCGGAGCGGGGAGCTGTTTTTT	.	.	TRBV4-1	TRBJ2-2
CASSLLGQETQYF	TGTGCCAGCAGCCTCTTAGGGCAAGAGACCCAGTACTTC	.	.	TRBV27	TRBJ2-5
CASSTFGDISYEQYF	TGTGCCAGTAGTACGTTTGGGGACATCTCGTACGAGCAGTACTTC	once	.	TRBV19	TRBJ2-7
CASSLMPGLHEQYF	TGTGCCAGCAGCTTGATGCCAGGGTTGCACGAGCAGTACTTC	.	.	TRBV5-5	TRBJ2-7
CASSVESWGGPDYNEQFF	TGTGCCAGCAGCGTAGAGAGTTGGGGCGGCCCCGACTACAATGAGCAGTTCTTC	.	.	TRBV9	TRBJ2-1
CASSLFRDSTYEQYF	TGTGCCAGCAGCCTGTTCCGGGACAGCACCTACGAGCAGTACTTC	.	TRBD1	TRBV9	TRBJ2-7
CASSLRNATSGRETQYF	TGTGCCAGCAGCTTACGTAACGCGACTAGCGGGAGAGAGACCCAGTACTTC	.	TRBD2	TRBV7-3	TRBJ2-5
CAIWREAGTGELFF	TGTGCCATCTGGCGGGAGGCGGGCACCGGGGAGCTGTTTTTT	.	TRBD2	TRBV10-3	TRBJ2-2
CASSVGSGSYNEQFF	TGTGCCAGCAGCGTAGGCAGCGGCTCCTACAATGAGCAGTTCTTC	.	.	TRBV9	TRBJ2-1
CASSLGSGHGNIQYF	TGTGCCAGCAGCTTAGGTTCAGGACATGGAAACATTCAGTACTTC	.	.	TRBV11-2	TRBJ2-4
CAISERMNTEAFF	TGTGCCATCAGTGAACGCATGAACACTGAAGCTTTCTTT	.	.	TRBV10-3	TRBJ1-1
CASSLASSGRYNEQFF	TGCGCCAGCAGCTTGGCCTCTAGCGGGAGGTACAATGAGCAGTTCTTC	.	TRBD2	TRBV5-1	TRBJ2-1
CASPSSEQFF	TGTGCCAGCCCATCAAGTGAGCAGTTCTTC	.	.	TRBV9	TRBJ2-1
CASSSWRQQNTEAFF	TGTGCCAGCAGCTCTTGGAGGCAGCAGAACACTGAAGCTTTCTTT	.	.	TRBV7-6	TRBJ1-1
CATEGLADTRSNEQFF	TGTGCCACGGAGGGGCTAGCGGATACCCGGAGCAATGAGCAGTTCTTC	.	TRBD2	TRBV28	TRBJ2-1
CASSLGFPGQGVLMNTEAFF	TGTGCCAGCAGCTTGGGCTTCCCGGGACAGGGGGTTCTTATGAACACTGAAGCTTTCTTT	.	TRBD1	TRBV7-8	TRBJ1-1
CASSLQVQTSGNTIYF	TGTGCCAGCAGCCTCCAGGTACAGACCTCTGGAAACACCATATATTTT	.	.	TRBV7-6	TRBJ1-3
CASSSRGTDTQYF	TGTGCCAGCAGCTCGAGAGGCACAGATACGCAGTATTTT	.	.	TRBV7-9	TRBJ2-3
CASSLTSGRIYEQYF	TGTGCCAGCAGTTTGACTAGCGGGAGAATCTACGAGCAGTACTTC	.	TRBD2	TRBV27	TRBJ2-7
CASRLLGGAYNEQFF	TGTGCCAGCAGACTACTAGGCGGAGCTTACAATGAGCAGTTCTTC	once	.	TRBV16	TRBJ2-1
CASSVGVGENYGYTF	TGTGCCAGTAGTGTCGGGGTTGGGGAGAACTATGGCTACACCTTC	.	.	TRBV19	TRBJ1-2
CASSPGLSGEQYF	TGTGCCAGCAGTCCGGGACTGTCGGGGGAGCAGTACTTC	.	.	TRBV6-4	TRBJ2-7
CASSDGLAGEQFF	TGTGCCAGCAGTGACGGGCTAGCGGGAGAGCAGTTCTTC	.	TRBD2	TRBV2	TRBJ2-1
CASSFPRGRATNEKLFF	TGTGCCAGTAGTTTCCCAAGGGGGCGCGCAACTAATGAAAAACTGTTTTTT	.	TRBD1	TRBV19	TRBJ1-4
CSVVEGQSNEQFF	TGCAGCGTTGTAGAGGGACAGTCCAATGAGCAGTTCTTC	.	TRBD1	TRBV29-1	TRBJ2-1
CASSYGLAGVYWDF	TGTGCCAGCAGTTACGGGCTAGCGGGAGTTTATTGGGACTTC	.	TRBD2	TRBV6-6	TRBJ2-7
CEQTSVFHEQFF	TGTGAGCAGACTAGCGTTTTCCATGAGCAGTTCTTC	.	TRBD2	TRBV19	TRBJ2-1
CASSFYKDLKYNEQFF	TGTGCCAGCAGTTTCTATAAGGACCTAAAATACAATGAGCAGTTCTTC	.	.	TRBV27	TRBJ2-1
CASSPRTSGSNEQFF	TGCGCCAGCAGCCCGAGGACTAGCGGGAGTAATGAGCAGTTCTTC	.	TRBD2	TRBV4-1	TRBJ2-1
CASSQVGIRNTIYF	TGCGCCAGCAGCCAGGTTGGGATAAGAAACACCATATATTTT	.	.	TRBV4-1	TRBJ1-3
CASSYSRGANTEAFF	TGTGCCAGCAGTTACTCGAGGGGTGCGAACACTGAAGCTTTCTTT	.	.	TRBV6-5	TRBJ1-1
CASSYNRDRSDSNQPQHF	TGTGCCAGTAGTTATAACCGGGACCGCTCAGATAGCAATCAGCCCCAGCATTTT	.	.	TRBV19	TRBJ1-5
CASSADRYPTANTEAFF	TGTGCCAGCAGCGCGGACAGGTATCCGACGGCGAACACTGAAGCTTTCTTT	.	TRBD1	TRBV9	TRBJ1-1
CASSRGRGPGTEAFF	TGTGCCAGCAGCAGAGGTCGGGGGCCGGGCACTGAAGCTTTCTTT	.	.	TRBV5-4	TRBJ1-1
CASSLRGDLADEQFF	TGTGCCAGCAGCCTCAGGGGGGACCTGGCGGATGAGCAGTTCTTC	.	.	TRBV7-3	TRBJ2-1
CASSTGGEQYF	TGTGCCAGCAGCACAGGGGGCGAGCAGTACTTC	.	TRBD1	TRBV6-5	TRBJ2-7
CASSPQGTPTSYEQYF	TGTGCCAGCAGCCCACAAGGGACACCCACCTCCTACGAGCAGTACTTC	.	.	TRBV9	TRBJ2-7
CASSSRHGGRAAYNEQFF	TGTGCCAGCAGCTCCCGACATGGCGGGAGGGCCGCCTACAATGAGCAGTTCTTC	.	TRBD2	TRBV7-9	TRBJ2-1
CASLKAGGPADTQYF	TGTGCCAGCCTCAAAGCGGGAGGGCCAGCAGATACGCAGTATTTT	.	TRBD2	TRBV7-8	TRBJ2-3
CASSPDSPYGYTF	TGTGCCAGCAGCCCGGACAGCCCCTATGGCTACACCTTC	.	.	TRBV7-9	TRBJ1-2
CASSHISAGHPGAEQYF	TGTGCCAGCAGCCATATAAGCGCCGGACACCCCGGGGCCGAGCAGTACTTC	.	.	TRBV4-2	TRBJ2-7
CASSPMGVQGPPGELFF	TGTGCCAGCAGTCCCATGGGGGTCCAGGGCCCCCCCGGGGAGCTGTTTTTT	.	.	TRBV27	TRBJ2-2
CASSLGARPHGELFF	TGTGCCAGCAGTTTAGGGGCAAGGCCGCACGGGGAGCTGTTTTTT	.	.	TRBV27	TRBJ2-2
CASSAGAGANVLTF	TGTGCCAGCAGCGCAGGGGCTGGGGCCAACGTCCTGACTTTC	.	.	TRBV9	TRBJ2-6
CASSPRTRGYEQYF	TGTGCCAGCAGTCCTCGGACAAGGGGCTACGAGCAGTACTTC	.	.	TRBV27	TRBJ2-7
CASSEPQPYEQYF	TGTGCCAGCAGTGAACCTCAGCCTTACGAGCAGTACTTC	.	.	TRBV6-1	TRBJ2-7
CSVPWWEGGTEAFF	TGCAGCGTCCCTTGGTGGGAGGGTGGGACTGAAGCTTTCTTT	few	.	TRBV29-1	TRBJ1-1
CSVEGVGQAAYNEQFF	TGCAGCGTTGAGGGTGTTGGTCAGGCAGCCTACAATGAGCAGTTCTTC	.	.	TRBV29-1	TRBJ2-1